This T cell receptor (beta chain) was sequenced for a study of T-cell memory formation after mild COVID-19. Losses at the gene ends were 5 bases for V and 2 bases for J; bases not matched to a gene: 7. This CDR3 has 16 residues. From the 5' RACE reads, TCRdb called clonotypes with MiXCR, one entry per CDR3 protein. Among fewer than 650,000 distinct CDR3 sequences listed, roughly a sixth were seen once. This clonotype showed up just a few times. The clonotype originates from an adult woman who had mild COVID-19 (a few samples of this study predate the infection). Cell type and time point are not known. The rearrangement uses TRBV12-3 or TRBV12-4 and TRBJ2-3, with 10 bases fitting TRBD1. The sequenced sample was PBMCs or a T cell subset sorted from them (not recorded which). CDR3 sequence: CASSHRDRGFTDTQYF. CDR3 coding DNA: TGTGCCAGCAGTCACCGGGACAGGGGATTCACAGATACGCAGTATTTT.